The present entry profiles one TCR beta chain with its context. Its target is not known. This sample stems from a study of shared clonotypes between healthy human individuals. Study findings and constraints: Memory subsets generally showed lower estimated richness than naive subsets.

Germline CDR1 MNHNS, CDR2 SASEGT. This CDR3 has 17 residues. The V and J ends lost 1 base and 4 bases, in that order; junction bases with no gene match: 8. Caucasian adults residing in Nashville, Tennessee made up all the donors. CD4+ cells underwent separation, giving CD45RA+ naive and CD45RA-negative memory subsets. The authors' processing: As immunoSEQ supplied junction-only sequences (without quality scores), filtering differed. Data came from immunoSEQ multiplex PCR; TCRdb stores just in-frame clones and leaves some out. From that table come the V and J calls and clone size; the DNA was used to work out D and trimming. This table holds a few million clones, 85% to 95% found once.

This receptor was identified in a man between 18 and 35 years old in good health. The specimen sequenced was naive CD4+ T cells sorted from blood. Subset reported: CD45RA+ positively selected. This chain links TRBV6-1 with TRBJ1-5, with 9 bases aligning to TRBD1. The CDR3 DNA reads TGTGCCAGCAGTGAAGAACGGTGGACAGGGGCAAATCAGCCCCAGCATTTT. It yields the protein CASSEERWTGANQPQHF.